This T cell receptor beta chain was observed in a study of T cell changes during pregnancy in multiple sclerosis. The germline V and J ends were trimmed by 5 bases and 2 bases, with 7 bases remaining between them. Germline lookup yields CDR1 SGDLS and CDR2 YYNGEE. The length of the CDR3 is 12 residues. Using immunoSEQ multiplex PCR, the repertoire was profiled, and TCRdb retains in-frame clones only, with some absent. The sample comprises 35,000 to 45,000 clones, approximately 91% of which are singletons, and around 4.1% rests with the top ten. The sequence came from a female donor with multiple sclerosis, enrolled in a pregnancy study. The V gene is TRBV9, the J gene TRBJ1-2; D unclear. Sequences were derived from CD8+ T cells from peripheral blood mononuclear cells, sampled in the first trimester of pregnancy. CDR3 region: CASRGANYGYTF. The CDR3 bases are TGTGCCAGCAGGGGCGCGAACTATGGCTACACCTTC.